The 19 T cell receptor beta chains presented below share a single source sample, sequenced in a study of human T cells and chemical hapten exposure. The study extracted total RNA from unfractionated whole blood. MiXCR, run by TCRdb on the 5' RACE reads, gives a single entry per CDR3 protein. The sample records 95,000 to 120,000 distinct CDR3 sequences, around 20% being singletons. These receptors were taken from a human donor in good health.

This clonotype was detected only a few times. The rearrangement uses TRBV28 and TRBJ1-6; D is unresolved. The CDR3 covers 17 residues. V dropped 1 base and J dropped 3 bases, with 13 bases sitting between them. Germline CDR1 and CDR2: MDHEN and SYDVKM. The CDR3 loop is CASSLFVRGSYNSPLHF. Here the CDR3 DNA reads TGTGCCAGCAGTTTATTTGTTCGCGGCAGCTATAATTCACCCCTCCACTTT.

The V call is TRBV7-2, the J call TRBJ2-3, with 8 bases that match TRBD1. V gave up 5 bases and J gave up 12 bases; unmatched junction bases: 10. Per the germline V gene, CDR1 is SGHTA and CDR2 is FQGNSA. This CDR3 region has 13 residues. CDR3 nucleotide sequence: TGTGCCAGCAGCCAGGCACAGGGGGGCCAACAGTATTTT. It encodes CASSQAQGGQQYF.

The gene calls are TRBV19 and TRBJ2-1; D is unresolved. The CDR3 is made up of 15 amino acids. Germline CDR1 reads LNHDA; CDR2 reads SQIVND (reference sequence). Trimming took off 3 bases at V and 1 base at J, with 10 bases between the two ends. The CDR3 loop is CASSISGWSYNEQFF. The DNA for the CDR3 is TGTGCCAGTAGTATTTCAGGTTGGTCCTACAATGAGCAGTTCTTC.

This clonotype was recorded a few times. The V call is TRBV28, the J call TRBJ1-4; D is perhaps TRBD1 (6 bases). V was cut by 9 bases and J by 5 bases, with 13 bases left in between. The CDR3 has 13 amino acids. Germline V gene sequence: CDR1 MDHEN, CDR2 SYDVKM. CDR3 bases: TGTGCCAGTCTAGACAGGAACAATGAAAAACTGTTTTTT. This gives the protein CASLDRNNEKLFF.

This clonotype occurred a few times. V gene TRBV15 combines with J gene TRBJ2-5; 10 nucleotides align to TRBD2. The trim removed 1 base at V and 3 bases at J, leaving 11 bases unmatched. Germline CDR1 LNHNV, CDR2 YYDKDF (reference sequence). CDR3 length equals 18 residues. The CDR3 DNA reads TGTGCCACCAGCAGAGGGGTAAAGCGGGGGGGGAGGGAAGAGACCCAGTACTTC. This codes for CATSRGVKRGGREETQYF.

This chain links TRBV30 with TRBJ2-1; possibly TRBD1 for D (5 bases). Germline assignment: CDR1 GTSNPN and CDR2 SVGIG (reference sequence). V lost 8 bases and J 0 bases, leaving 11 bases between the germline ends. The length of the CDR3 is 13 residues. CDR3 region: CALGTGSYNEQFF. CDR3 DNA sequence: TGTGCCCTCGGAACAGGCTCCTACAATGAGCAGTTCTTC.

The rearrangement joins TRBV28 to TRBJ2-3; 8 bases map to TRBD2. Trimming removed 6 bases from V and 4 bases from J; junction bases left unmatched: 21. The germline gives CDR1 MDHEN, CDR2 SYDVKM. The CDR3 is 19 amino acids. The CDR3 DNA is TGTGCCAGCAGCCTTGCCCGTGCGTGGGACGGGAGGGCCCCAGATACGCAGTATTTT. The encoded protein is CASSLARAWDGRAPDTQYF. Variable domain in full (rest from reference TRBV28 and TRBJ2-3): DVKVTQSSRYLVKRTGEKVFLECVQDMDHENMFWYRQDPGLGLRLIYFSYDVKMKEKGDIPEGYSVSREKKERFSLILESASTNQTSMYLCASSLARAWDGRAPDTQYFGPGTRLTVL.

This clonotype showed up just a few times. This chain connects TRBV28 to TRBJ2-7; D tentatively reads TRBD1 or TRBD2 (6 bases each). Germline CDR1 and CDR2: MDHEN and SYDVKM. The CDR3 contains 14 residues. V lost 2 bases, J lost 3 bases, and 11 bases lay in between. CDR3 amino acids: CASSLGGGIYEQYF. CDR3 DNA sequence: TGTGCCAGCAGTTTAGGAGGGGGAATCTACGAGCAGTACTTC.

This chain links TRBV27 with TRBJ2-5, with 8 bases identical to TRBD1. The V and J ends lost 6 bases and 3 bases, in that order; junction bases with no gene match: 15. Germline lookup yields CDR1 MNHEY and CDR2 SMNVEV (reference sequence). The CDR3 extends over 17 amino acids. The CDR3 spells CASRALFAGGVEETQYF. For the CDR3, the DNA is TGTGCCAGCAGGGCCCTCTTTGCAGGGGGCGTCGAAGAGACCCAGTACTTC.

In its sample, this clonotype was seen many times. This chain links TRBV10-3 with TRBJ2-7, with 7 positions matching TRBD2. The CDR3 has 14 amino acids. Germline V gives CDR1 ENHRY, CDR2 SYGVKD. Unmatched junction bases numbered 6, after V lost 4 bases and J lost 3 bases. The CDR3 DNA is TGTGCCATCAGTGGACGGGAGGCAATCTACGAGCAGTACTTC. As protein: CAISGREAIYEQYF.

This clonotype was observed a handful of times. This chain connects TRBV7-9 to TRBJ2-1; a weak D match, TRBD2 (6 bases). Germline CDR1 reads SEHNR; CDR2 reads FQNEAQ (reference sequence). V was cut by 4 bases and J by 3 bases, with 10 bases left in between. The CDR3 contains 14 residues. CDR3 sequence reads: CASSSDGGYNEQFF. CDR3 DNA: TGTGCCAGCAGCTCAGACGGGGGCTACAATGAGCAGTTCTTC.

The V and J genes are TRBV7-2 and TRBJ2-3; possibly TRBD1 for D (5 bases). V gave up 5 bases and J gave up 5 bases, with 23 bases separating them. There are 17 residues in the CDR3. CDR1 and CDR2 from the germline V gene are SGHTA and FQGNSA. CDR3 in amino acids: CASSPGWGESTGDTQYF. CDR3 in DNA: TGTGCCAGCAGCCCAGGTTGGGGCGAAAGTACGGGAGATACGCAGTATTTT. The entire variable domain, with the rest obtained from reference TRBV7-2 and TRBJ2-3, is as follows: GAGVSQSPSNKVTEKGKDVELRCDPISGHTALYWYRQSLGQGLEFLIYFQGNSAPDKSGLPSDRFSAERTGGSVSTLTIQRTQQEDSAVYLCASSPGWGESTGDTQYFGPGTRLTVL.

For this clonotype: The junction shows a germline mismatch at one end, possibly a read error. The chain employs TRBV20-1 and TRBJ2-3; 8 bases agree with TRBD2. The CDR3 is made up of 11 amino acids. Germline-derived CDR1 and CDR2 are DFQATT and SNEGSKA (reference sequence). The chain's CDR3 is CSAPELAGPIF. CDR3 sequence (DNA): TGCAGTGCTCCTGAGCTAGCGGGCCCCATTTTT.

This clonotype showed up just a few times. J is TRBJ1-5 and V is TRBV2; D is uncertain. From germline, CDR1 is SNHLY and CDR2 FYNNEI. This CDR3 has 12 residues. Between the trimmed V and J ends, which lost 6 bases and 2 bases, there was a span of 5 bases. The CDR3 here is CASRRGNQPQHF. In DNA, the CDR3 is TGTGCCAGCAGGAGGGGCAATCAGCCCCAGCATTTT.

V and J are TRBV28 and TRBJ2-1; 7 bases agree with TRBD2. Germline V CDR1 and CDR2: MDHEN, SYDVKM. This CDR3 contains 14 residues. The V and J ends lost 2 bases and 7 bases, in that order; junction bases with no gene match: 5. In nucleotides, the CDR3 is TGTGCCAGCAGTTTAGGGGGGACTAAGAATGAGCAGTTCTTC. Its translation: CASSLGGTKNEQFF. The entire variable domain, with the rest obtained from reference TRBV28 and TRBJ2-1, is as follows: DVKVTQSSRYLVKRTGEKVFLECVQDMDHENMFWYRQDPGLGLRLIYFSYDVKMKEKGDIPEGYSVSREKKERFSLILESASTNQTSMYLCASSLGGTKNEQFFGPGTRLTVL.

The V call is TRBV2, the J call TRBJ2-3; D is possibly TRBD1 (5 bases). Between the trimmed V and J ends, which lost 6 bases and 8 bases, there was a span of 15 bases. Looked up from germline, CDR1 is SNHLY and CDR2 is FYNNEI. The CDR3 totals 13 residues. In DNA form, the CDR3 reads TGTGCCAGCAGGGGATTGGACATTGGTACGCAGTATTTT. This translates into CASRGLDIGTQYF. Drawing the rest from reference TRBV2 and TRBJ2-3, the complete variable domain is EPEVTQTPSHQVTQMGQEVILRCVPISNHLYFYWYRQILGQKVEFLVSFYNNEISEKSEIFDDQFSVERPDGSNFTLKIRSTKLEDSAMYFCASRGLDIGTQYFGPGTRLTVL.

In its sample, this clonotype was seen a few times. The rearrangement links TRBV7-8 to TRBJ2-1; 7 bases line up with TRBD1. The V gene's germline CDR1 is SGHVS and CDR2 FQNEAQ. There are 17 residues in the CDR3. J lost 8 bases, V lost 5 bases, and 18 bases had no gene match. CDR3 protein: CASSPSLVTGSGDEQFF. Written as DNA, the CDR3 is TGTGCCAGCAGCCCATCGCTGGTGACAGGGTCCGGCGATGAGCAGTTCTTC.

The chain recombines TRBV5-4 with TRBJ1-2; D is unresolved. Trimming took 0 bases from V and 5 from J, leaving 14 bases between them. The CDR3 runs to 15 residues. Germline loops: CDR1 SGHNT, CDR2 YYREEE (reference sequence). The CDR3: CASSLVGRRRYGYTF. The DNA for the CDR3 is TGTGCCAGCAGCTTGGTCGGCAGGAGGAGGTATGGCTACACCTTC.

The rearrangement uses TRBV5-1 and TRBJ1-1, with a tentative D call TRBD1 (6 bases). Looked up from germline, CDR1 is SGHRS and CDR2 is YFSETQ. The V and J ends lost 0 bases and 0 bases respectively, with 15 bases between them. The CDR3 is 17 amino acids. DNA of the CDR3: TGCGCCAGCAGCTTGGCCGCGGGACACCCCCTGAACACTGAAGCTTTCTTT. Its translation is CASSLAAGHPLNTEAFF.